This T cell receptor beta chain originates from a study of blood T cell repertoires in COVID-19. About the study: Samples came from the United States, Italy and Spain, spanning acute and convalescent COVID-19. Sources were T cells, B-cell-depleted T cells, or PBMCs; the material itself was cDNA or gDNA.

This CDR3 is 15 amino acids long. V was clipped by 0 bases and J by 7 bases, with 13 bases between them. Germline V lookup: CDR1 KGHSH, CDR2 LQKENI. In the original workflow: The authors estimated nucleated cell counts from reference gene primer amplification. Measured with immunoSEQ multiplex PCR; TCRdb has only the in-frame clones, and not every one. The V and J calls and clone size were taken over from that table, and D and trimming were inferred from the DNA. Of about 76,000 clones listed, around nine tenths are singletons. Sequencing input: peripheral blood. This chain links TRBV18 with TRBJ2-1, with no clear D. This receptor was taken from a human donor in a cohort sampled during active COVID-19. DNA for the CDR3: TGTGCCAGCTCACCACCAGGCGGCCAATGGAATGAGCAGTTCTTC. It translates to CASSPPGGQWNEQFF.